The rows below give T cell receptor beta chains drawn from one sample of a study of tumor-infiltrating lymphocytes in primary liver carcinoma. MiXCR, applied by TCRdb to the multiplex PCR reads, yields one record per CDR3 protein. The repertoire consists of about 23,000 distinct CDR3 sequences, with 75% to 80% occurring once and the leading ten covering 25% to 35%. What was sequenced was liver tumor tissue from sampling region 5. These receptors were taken from a woman aged 25 to 39 with primary liver carcinoma and hepatitis B virus infection. The conserved cysteine and the conserved F or W are not part of the CDR3 here. The order of the fields is D gene, V gene, J gene, CDR3 protein. The D gene is left open where the match is weak.

.	TRBV30	TRBJ1-1	AWSEVHTEAF
TRBD2	TRBV20-1	TRBJ2-3	SASDPSGRGSDTQY
TRBD2	TRBV11-2	TRBJ2-5	ASNRDTSGVTQY
TRBD1	TRBV6-5	TRBJ2-5	VCSTDRGLIQY
.	TRBV6-1	TRBJ2-2	ASSKTPPGGAANTGELF
.	TRBV30	TRBJ2-1	AWSTVQAAGGQF
.	TRBV11-2	TRBJ2-2	AGSPDPQLSTWELF
.	TRBV28	TRBJ2-7	ASSPPGSRNGEQY
.	TRBV11-2	TRBJ2-1	ASSLLERAKSEQF
TRBD2	TRBV6-1	TRBJ2-2	ASSEALAGGANIGEPF